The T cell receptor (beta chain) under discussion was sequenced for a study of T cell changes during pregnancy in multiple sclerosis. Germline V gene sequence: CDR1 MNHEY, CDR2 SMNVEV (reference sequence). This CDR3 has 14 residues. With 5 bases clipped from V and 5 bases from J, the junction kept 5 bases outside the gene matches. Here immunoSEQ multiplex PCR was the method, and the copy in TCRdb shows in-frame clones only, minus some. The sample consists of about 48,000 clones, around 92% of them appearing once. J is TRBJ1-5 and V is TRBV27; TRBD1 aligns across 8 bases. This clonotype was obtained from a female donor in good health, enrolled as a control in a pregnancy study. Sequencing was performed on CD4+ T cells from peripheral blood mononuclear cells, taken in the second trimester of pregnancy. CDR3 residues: CASSDRGRDQPQHF. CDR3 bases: TGTGCCAGCAGTGACAGGGGACGGGATCAGCCCCAGCATTTT.